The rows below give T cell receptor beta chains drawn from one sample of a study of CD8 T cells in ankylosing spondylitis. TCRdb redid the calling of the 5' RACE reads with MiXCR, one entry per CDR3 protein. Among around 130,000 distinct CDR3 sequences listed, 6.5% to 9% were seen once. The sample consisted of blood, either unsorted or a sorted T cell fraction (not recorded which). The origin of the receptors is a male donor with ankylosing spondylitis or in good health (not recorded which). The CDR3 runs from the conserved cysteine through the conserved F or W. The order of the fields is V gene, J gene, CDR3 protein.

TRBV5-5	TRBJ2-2	CASSLGIRGPGELFF
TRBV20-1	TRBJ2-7	CSVNSDVGEQYF
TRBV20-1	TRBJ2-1	CSARGRADEQFF
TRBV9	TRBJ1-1	CASSADWANTEAFF
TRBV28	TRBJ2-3	CASSLGLAGGMDTQYF
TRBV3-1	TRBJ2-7	CASSQDSRSSEQYF
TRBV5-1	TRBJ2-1	CASSSEASGSSYNEQFF
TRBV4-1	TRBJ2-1	CASSQASFGGYEQFF
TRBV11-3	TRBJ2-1	CASSPPGRNNEQFF
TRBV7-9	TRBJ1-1	CASSSGRMKNTEAFF
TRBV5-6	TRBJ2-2	CASSLGPRGRLTGELFF
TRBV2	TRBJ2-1	CASKSRGGVYEQFF
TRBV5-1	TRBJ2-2	CASSPRGLGNTGELFF
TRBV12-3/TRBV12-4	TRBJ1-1	CASHREEGTEAFF
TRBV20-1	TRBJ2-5	CSAVHRVQETQYF
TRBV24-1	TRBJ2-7	CATSDRGSYEQYF
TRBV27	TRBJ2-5	CASSFRPRDQETQYF
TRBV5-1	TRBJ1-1	CASSSQDRAFF
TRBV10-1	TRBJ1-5	CASSVDYSNQPQHF
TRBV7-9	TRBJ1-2	CASSFVDKGTWGYTF
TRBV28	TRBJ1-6	CASSLTGTAPLHF
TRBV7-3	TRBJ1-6	CASSISGTGGADSPLHF
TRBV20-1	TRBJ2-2	CSAPPGHGELFF
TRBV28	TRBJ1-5	CASSPPPAVRTSQPQHF
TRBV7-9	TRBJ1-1	CASSVVYGTEAFF
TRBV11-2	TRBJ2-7	CASSLDRDLYEQYF
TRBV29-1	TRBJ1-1	CSVVGQLMNTEAFF
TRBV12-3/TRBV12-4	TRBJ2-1	CASRPETTGSNEQFF
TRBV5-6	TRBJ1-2	CASSLEGSANYGYTF
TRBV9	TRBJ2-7	CASSPGQDVSEQYF
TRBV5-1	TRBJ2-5	CASSFRGQDDSWMETQYF
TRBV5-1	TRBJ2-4	CASSLGSSGVKNIQYF
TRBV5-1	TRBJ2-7	CASSLALFSYEQYF
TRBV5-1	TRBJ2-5	CASSSRRAGETQYF
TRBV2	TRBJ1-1	CASVLFTEAFF
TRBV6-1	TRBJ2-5	CASNSRAGEETQYF
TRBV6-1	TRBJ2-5	CASSPGQGQLETQYF
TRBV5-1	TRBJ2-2	CASREMSGGNTGELFF
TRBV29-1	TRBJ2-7	CSVGEFRGYEQYF
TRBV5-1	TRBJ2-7	CASSSLRGGLSEQYF
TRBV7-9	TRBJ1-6	CASSSTAGQGYSPLHF
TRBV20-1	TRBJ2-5	CSAKLGLVKTQYF
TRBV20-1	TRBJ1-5	CSARGGQWNQPQHF
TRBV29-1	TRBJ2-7	CSVVSGYEQYF
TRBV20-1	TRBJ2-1	CSAPGSSGRTYNEQFF